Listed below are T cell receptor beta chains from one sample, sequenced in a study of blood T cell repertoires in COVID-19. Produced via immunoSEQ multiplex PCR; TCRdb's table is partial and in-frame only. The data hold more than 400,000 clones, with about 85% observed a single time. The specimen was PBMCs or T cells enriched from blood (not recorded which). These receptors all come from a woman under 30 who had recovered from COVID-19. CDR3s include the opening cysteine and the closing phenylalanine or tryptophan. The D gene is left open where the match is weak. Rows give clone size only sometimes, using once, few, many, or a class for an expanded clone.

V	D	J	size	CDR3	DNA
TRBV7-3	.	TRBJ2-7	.	CASSLSSGSAYEQYF	TGTGCCAGCAGCCTTTCATCCGGGAGCGCCTACGAGCAGTACTTC
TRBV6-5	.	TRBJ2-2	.	CASSPPGGATGELFF	TGTGCCAGCAGCCCGCCGGGGGGCGCCACCGGGGAGCTGTTTTTT
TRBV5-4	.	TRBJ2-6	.	CASSHGSATGGANVLTF	TGTGCCAGCAGCCACGGATCTGCTACGGGTGGGGCCAACGTCCTGACTTTC
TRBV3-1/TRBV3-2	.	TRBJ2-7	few	CASSHPKAGSSYEQYF	TGTGCCAGCAGCCACCCTAAGGCGGGAAGCTCCTACGAGCAGTACTTC
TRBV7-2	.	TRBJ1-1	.	CASSPGVGTEAFF	TGTGCCAGCAGCCCAGGGGTAGGGACTGAAGCTTTCTTT
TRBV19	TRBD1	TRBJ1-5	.	CASSLRQGGQPQHF	TGTGCCAGTAGTTTACGACAGGGGGGACAGCCCCAGCATTTT
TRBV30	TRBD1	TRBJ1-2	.	CAWSTGYGQEGYTF	TGTGCCTGGAGTACCGGCTACGGACAGGAGGGCTACACCTTC
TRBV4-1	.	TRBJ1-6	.	CASSQSGDYIGSPLHF	TGCGCCAGCAGCCAATCAGGGGATTATATAGGTTCACCCCTCCACTTT
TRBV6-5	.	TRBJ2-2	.	CASRRESGELFF	TGTGCCAGCAGGCGGGAATCCGGGGAGCTGTTTTTT
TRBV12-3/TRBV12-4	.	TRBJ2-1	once	CASSLATVPQFF	TGTGCCAGCAGTTTGGCGACAGTCCCGCAGTTCTTC
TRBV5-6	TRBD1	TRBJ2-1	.	CASSLWGDRGRVGYNEQFF	TGTGCCAGCAGCTTGTGGGGCGACAGGGGGCGTGTGGGTTACAATGAGCAGTTCTTC
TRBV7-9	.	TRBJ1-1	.	CASSLAGRGRLNTEAFF	TGTGCCAGCAGCTTAGCAGGGAGGGGCAGACTGAACACTGAAGCTTTCTTT
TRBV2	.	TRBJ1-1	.	CASRRGDTEAFF	TGTGCCAGCAGGCGGGGGGACACTGAAGCTTTCTTT
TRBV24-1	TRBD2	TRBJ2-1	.	CATRYSGEDEQFF	TGTGCCACCAGGTACAGCGGGGAGGATGAGCAGTTCTTC
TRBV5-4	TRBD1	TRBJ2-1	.	CASSRDRDEQFF	TGTGCCAGCAGCCGTGACAGGGATGAGCAGTTCTTC
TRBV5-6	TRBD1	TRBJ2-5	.	CASSLDRGIGETQYF	TGTGCCAGCAGCTTGGACAGGGGGATAGGCGAGACCCAGTACTTC
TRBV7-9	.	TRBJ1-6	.	CASSILRERENSPLHF	TGTGCCAGCAGCATCCTCAGGGAAAGAGAGAATTCACCCCTCCACTTT
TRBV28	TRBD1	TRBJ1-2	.	CASSLDRANGYTF	TGTGCCAGCAGCCTAGACAGGGCCAATGGCTACACCTTC
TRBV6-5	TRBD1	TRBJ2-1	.	CASSYSTGGGEQFF	TGTGCCAGCAGTTACTCGACAGGGGGCGGGGAGCAGTTCTTC
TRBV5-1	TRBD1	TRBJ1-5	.	CASSLYETGGNQPQHF	TGCGCCAGCAGCTTGTATGAGACAGGGGGCAATCAGCCCCAGCATTTT